These 32 T cell receptor beta chains share one sample of origin, sequenced in a study of tumor and adjacent non-tumor tissue in lung cancer. The library came from three nested PCR rounds adapted from ARM-PCR protocols. Via MiXCR, TCRdb re-called the multiplex PCR reads, giving one row per CDR3 protein. This sample has 71,000 or so distinct CDR3 sequences, with around 86% found just once. No cell sorting was done before RNA was extracted from the tissue. Material: lung tumor tissue. The source of these receptors is a woman in her forties or fifties with non-small cell lung cancer.

Turning to this clonotype: Compared with germline, one end of the junction differs, possibly owing to a read error. The chain carries TRBV20-1 and TRBJ2-2, with TRBD1 matching over 10 bases. Germline assignment: CDR1 DFQATT and CDR2 SNEGSKA (reference sequence). The CDR3 runs 16 residues. In DNA, the CDR3 is TGCATTGCTAAATCTGGGACAGGGGCGAACACCGGGGAACTGTTTTTT. This codes for CIAKSGTGANTGELFF.

The chain employs TRBV20-1 and TRBJ2-2, with D hard to call. Looked up from germline, CDR1 is DFQATT and CDR2 is SNEGSKA (reference sequence). V lost 4 bases and J 6 bases, leaving 21 bases between the germline ends. The CDR3 contains 16 residues. The CDR3 reads CSATPSGILDAGELFF. The CDR3 DNA is TGCAGTGCTACCCCGAGTGGGATTCTTGACGCCGGGGAGCTGTTTTTT.

As for this clonotype: This CDR3 is missing its conserved last phenylalanine or tryptophan, likely due to a read error. The chain recombines TRBV11-2 with TRBJ2-1, with D possibly matching TRBD1 (6 bases). The germline V gene encodes CDR1 SGHAT and CDR2 FQNNGV. The CDR3 spans 15 residues. CDR3 amino acids: CTSSLESGQHDEQFL. The CDR3 region has the DNA TGTACCAGCAGCTTAGAATCGGGACAACACGATGAGCAGTTCTTA.

In regard to this clonotype: One end of the junction is discordant with germline, which a read error may explain. This rearrangement joins TRBV4-2 to TRBJ2-2; D perhaps matches TRBD1 (6 bases). This CDR3 is 14 amino acids long. The germline CDR1 and CDR2 sequences are LGHNA and YNFKEQ. The CDR3 DNA follows: TGTGCCAGCAGCCATGAGCAGGGGACCGGGGAACTGTTTTTT. Its protein is CASSHEQGTGELFF.

This clonotype was observed a few times. Just one base apart from a much larger clone, this may be a read error. This sequence joins TRBV29-1 and TRBJ2-3, with D unresolved. The CDR3 is 12 amino acids. The germline CDR1 and CDR2 sequences are SQVTM and ANQGSEA. The V end was cut by 5 bases, the J end by 3 bases, with 9 bases between. The CDR3 DNA sequence: TGCAGCGTTATACGGCTGACAGATACGCAGTATTTT. This gives the protein CSVIRLTDTQYF.

About this clonotype: One junction end disagrees with the germline gene, perhaps due to a read error. The chain recombines TRBV6-1 with TRBJ2-1; D is unresolved. The V gene's germline CDR1 is MNHNS and CDR2 SASEGT. The CDR3 totals 12 residues. As DNA, the CDR3 is TGCGCCAGCGAGGCAGAGTACAATGAGCAGTTCTTC. Encoded protein: CASEAEYNEQFF.

This chain links TRBV20-1 with TRBJ1-5; D is undetermined. This CDR3 is built from 12 residues. The germline V and J ends were trimmed by 5 bases and 3 bases, with 8 bases remaining between them. Germline values: CDR1 DFQATT, CDR2 SNEGSKA (reference sequence). CDR3: CSACHPNQPQHF. The CDR3 nucleotides are TGCAGTGCTTGCCACCCCAATCAGCCCCAGCATTTT.

The rearrangement uses TRBV10-2 and TRBJ1-1, with TRBD1 matching 7 bases. This CDR3 region has 13 residues. The germline gives CDR1 WSHSY, CDR2 SAAADI. The CDR3 spells CTGSPGGNTEAFF. CDR3 DNA sequence: TGCACCGGCAGTCCAGGGGGGAACACTGAAGCTTTCTTT.

This clonotype was detected once. A read error may account for a junction end that differs from germline. The J gene is TRBJ2-3, the V gene TRBV4-2; possible D gene TRBD1, 5 bases. Germline V gene sequence: CDR1 LGHNA, CDR2 YNFKEQ. There are 16 residues in the CDR3. The CDR3 reads CASSNDLERATVTQYF. The CDR3 DNA reads TGTGCTAGCAGCAACGATCTCGAGAGAGCGACAGTTACGCAGTATTTT.

About this clonotype: This CDR3 is missing its conserved last phenylalanine or tryptophan, likely due to a read error. The V and J genes are TRBV6-6 and TRBJ2-1, with D possibly being TRBD1 or TRBD2 (5 bases each). Germline loops: CDR1 MNHNY, CDR2 SVGAGI (reference sequence). The V end lost 4 bases, the J end lost 9 bases, and 13 bases lay between the germline ends. CDR3 length equals 13 residues. The DNA for the CDR3 is TGTGCCAGCAGTTGGCGAGGGGTGGCTGAGCAGTTCCTC. As protein: CASSWRGVAEQFL.

The V and J genes are TRBV29-1 and TRBJ1-2, with 7 bases identical to TRBD1. The CDR3 is 12 residues long. V shed 7 bases and J 3 bases; nucleotides not matched to a gene: 5. Germline V CDR1 and CDR2: SQVTM, ANQGSEA. In nucleotides, the CDR3 is TGCAGCGCCCAAGGGGGCGACTATGGCTACACCTTC. It specifies CSAQGGDYGYTF. Complete variable domain (other parts from reference TRBV29-1 and TRBJ1-2): SAVISQKPSRDICQRGTSLTIQCQVDSQVTMMFWYRQQPGQSLTLIATANQGSEATYESGFVIDKFPISRPNLTFSTLTVSNMSPEDSSIYLCSAQGGDYGYTFGSGTRLTVV.

Concerning this clonotype: Because the CDR3's place on the DNA is in doubt, the DNA is left out and the CDR3 is given as listed by TCRdb. V is TRBV29-1 and J is TRBJ2-1; the table assigns TRBD2, which was not confirmed against the DNA. The germline V gene has CDR1 SQVTM and CDR2 ANQGSEA. The CDR3 adds up to 11 amino acids, both ends counted. The chain's CDR3 is CRVGVGSGEFF.

As for this clonotype: Relative to the germline gene, one junction end is altered; a read error may explain this. J is TRBJ2-3 and V is TRBV10-2, with no clear D. The CDR3 runs to 14 residues. Germline V gene lookup returns CDR1 WSHSY and CDR2 SAAADI. The CDR3 protein is CASRSNPSTDTQYF. CDR3 in DNA: TGCGCCAGCAGATCGAACCCTTCCACAGATACGCAGTACTTT.

About this clonotype itself: Its ends do not fully match the called genes, so a read error is possible. This rearrangement joins TRBV4-2 to TRBJ2-3; D not certain. This CDR3 has 16 residues. Germline V gene sequence: CDR1 LGHNA, CDR2 YNFKEQ. The CDR3 DNA sequence: TGTCCCAGCAACAACGATCTCGAGAGAGCGACAGATACGCAGTATTTT. Translated: CPSNNDLERATDTQYF.

Comment on this clonotype: A read error is possible here, since a much larger clone lies one base away. Here the CDR3 omits its conserved ending phenylalanine or tryptophan, so a read error is the likely source. The chain carries TRBV7-9 and TRBJ2-1, with 12 positions matching TRBD2. The CDR3 is 16 residues long. V lost 4 bases, J lost 7 bases, and 8 bases stayed unmatched. Germline CDR1 and CDR2: SEHNR and FQNEAQ (reference sequence). This chain's CDR3 is CASSSETSGSGNEQFS. The CDR3 DNA is TGTGCCAGCAGCTCCGAGACTAGCGGGAGCGGTAATGAGCAGTTCTCC.

V and J are TRBV28 and TRBJ2-3, with D perhaps given as TRBD1 or TRBD2 (5 bases each). This CDR3 region has 17 residues. V shed 5 bases and J shed 5 bases, with 23 bases lying between them. Germline CDR1 reads MDHEN; CDR2 reads SYDVKM. CDR3: CASSTTSGRDLKDTQYF. The CDR3 DNA follows: TGTGCCAGCAGTACTACATCGGGACGGGACCTCAAAGATACGCAGTATTTT. Full variable domain (missing parts from reference TRBV28 and TRBJ2-3): DVKVTQSSRYLVKRTGEKVFLECVQDMDHENMFWYRQDPGLGLRLIYFSYDVKMKEKGDIPEGYSVSREKKERFSLILESASTNQTSMYLCASSTTSGRDLKDTQYFGPGTRLTVL.

The chain is built from TRBV6-1 and TRBJ2-4, with 8 bases fitting TRBD1. V gave up 4 bases and J gave up 12 bases; unmatched junction bases: 5. This CDR3 has 12 amino acids. Germline V gene sequence: CDR1 MNHNS, CDR2 SASEGT. The CDR3 sequence: CASSVGQGSQYF. The DNA of the CDR3 is TGTGCCAGCAGTGTAGGACAGGGAAGTCAGTACTTC.

Regarding this clonotype: The CDR3 end shows no conserved phenylalanine or tryptophan, and so a read error is likely. The limits of the CDR3 on the DNA are not certain, so only TCRdb's listed CDR3 is given. V is TRBV29-1 and J is TRBJ2-1; the DNA was not compared with TRBD1, the D call given in the table. The CDR3 length is 12 residues, termini included. Germline lookup yields CDR1 SQVTM and CDR2 ANQGSEA. The CDR3 sequence: CSVEEPHPTGIH.

The CDR3 loop is CSVVLVAGGDGELFF. CDR3 coding DNA: TGCAGCGTTGTTCTCGTGGCGGGAGGGGACGGGGAGCTGTTTTTT. V gene TRBV29-1 combines with J gene TRBJ2-2; TRBD2 matches at 9 bases. Trimming at V came to 4 bases and at J to 7 bases, leaving 10 bases not matched to a gene. Germline CDR1 SQVTM, CDR2 ANQGSEA. This CDR3 contains 15 residues.

In its sample, this clonotype was seen many times. The rearrangement uses TRBV4-2 and TRBJ2-1; D call uncertain. This CDR3 region has 13 residues. CDR1 and CDR2 (germline): LGHNA, YNFKEQ. The V end was cut by 0 bases, the J end by 6 bases, with 6 bases between. The CDR3 reads CASSQDTINEQFF. The CDR3 DNA is TGTGCCAGCAGCCAAGACACAATCAATGAGCAGTTCTTC.

This clonotype was observed a handful of times. The V gene is TRBV18, the J gene TRBJ2-7; tentatively, D is TRBD2 (8 bases). CDR3 size: 14 residues. Germline CDR1 reads KGHSH; CDR2 reads LQKENI. Trimming pared 2 bases from V and 10 bases from J, leaving 18 bases between. CDR3 DNA: TGTGCCAGCTCACCAATCCCGGGAGGGGGCGATCAGTACTTC. Translation: CASSPIPGGGDQYF.

The V gene is TRBV12-3 or TRBV12-4, the J gene TRBJ2-7, with D maybe TRBD1 (6 bases). The CDR3 has 15 amino acids. Deletions cut 5 bases from V and 12 bases from J, with 26 bases between. DNA for the CDR3: TGTGCCAGCAGTACAAACGGGACACAGACTAACGGGCGGTACTTC. It is translated as CASSTNGTQTNGRYF.

As concerns this clonotype: Sequence at one end of the junction differs from germline and may be a read error. DNA of the CDR3: TGTGCCAACAGCCCTAGGGCATCCTACGAGGAGTACTTT. Amino acids: CANSPRASYEEYF. The J gene is TRBJ2-7, the V gene TRBV11-1; D call uncertain. The germline gives CDR1 SGHAT, CDR2 FQDESV (reference sequence). There are 13 residues in the CDR3.

About this clonotype itself: The final CDR3 position lacks the conserved phenylalanine or tryptophan, pointing to a likely read error. The CDR3 DNA follows: TGTGGCAACAGAATTGGAGAGACCCAGTACCTC. As protein: CGNRIGETQYL. The chain is built from TRBV6-2 or TRBV6-3 and TRBJ2-5; D gene ambiguous. There are 11 residues in the CDR3. Germline V lookup: CDR1 MNHEY, CDR2 SVGEGT.

With respect to this clonotype: Sequence at one end of the junction differs from germline and may be a read error. This rearrangement joins TRBV29-1 to TRBJ1-3; no firm D call. The CDR3 is 11 residues long. CDR1 is SQVTM and CDR2 is ANQGSEA in the germline V gene. CDR3 amino acids: CSVNSVNTIYF. The CDR3 coding sequence is TGTAGCGTTAACTCTGTAAACACCATATATTTT.

Points on this clonotype: Mismatch with germline at one junction end may stem from a read error. This chain links TRBV7-2 with TRBJ2-7; D perhaps matches TRBD2 (5 bases). Germline CDR1 reads SGHTA; CDR2 reads FQGNSA. This CDR3 is built from 14 residues. The CDR3 sequence: CVSSQGSVTYEQYF. CDR3 nucleotides: TGTGTCAGCAGCCAAGGGAGCGTGACCTACGAGCAGTACTTC.

The genes are TRBV20-1 and TRBJ1-1; possible D gene TRBD1, 6 bases. V lost 6 bases to trimming and J lost 4 bases, with 21 bases between them. The CDR3 length is 15 residues. Germline V gene lookup returns CDR1 DFQATT and CDR2 SNEGSKA (reference sequence). CDR3 in amino acids: CSARLGGHWGTEAFF. Written as DNA, the CDR3 is TGCAGTGCAAGGCTAGGGGGTCATTGGGGCACTGAAGCTTTCTTT.

Of note for this clonotype: At one boundary the junction diverges from the germline segment, which might be a read error. The chain employs TRBV28 and TRBJ2-1; tentatively, D is TRBD2 (6 bases). Germline CDR1 MDHEN, CDR2 SYDVKM. The CDR3 extends over 16 amino acids. The CDR3 bases are TGTGCCAGCACCTCTCTGGGGGGTAGCTGCTACGATGAGCAGTTATTC. It codes for CASTSLGGSCYDEQLF.

This clonotype is judged large. This rearrangement joins TRBV29-1 to TRBJ2-7; 10 nucleotides line up with TRBD1. V gave up 4 bases and J gave up 4 bases; unmatched junction bases: 4. The CDR3 loop spans 13 amino acids. In germline, CDR1 is SQVTM, CDR2 ANQGSEA. The CDR3 spells CSVGGQGSYEQYF. CDR3 sequence (DNA): TGCAGCGTTGGGGGACAGGGGTCTTACGAGCAGTACTTC.

The table lists this clonotype with a count of one. One end of the junction is discordant with germline, which a read error may explain. V usage is TRBV6-6 and J usage is TRBJ2-5; D might be TRBD1 (6 bases). The CDR3 totals 14 residues. CDR1 is MNHNY, CDR2 SVGAGI, per germline (reference sequence). CDR3 sequence reads: CASSSGNPQGTQYF. The CDR3, as DNA: TGTGCCAGCAGTTCCGGGAACCCGCAGGGGACCCAGTACTTT.

In regard to this clonotype: Compared with germline, one end of the junction differs, possibly owing to a read error. J is TRBJ2-1 and V is TRBV6-5; D not resolved. The CDR3 is 14 amino acids. Germline loops: CDR1 MNHEY, CDR2 SVGAGI. This chain's CDR3 is CASRYGQTYSEQFF. The CDR3 bases are TGTGCCAGCAGATACGGGCAGACCTACAGTGAGCAGTTCTTC.

This chain joins TRBV6-2 or TRBV6-3 and TRBJ2-7; D possibly uses TRBD1 or TRBD2 (5 bases each). The CDR3 runs 15 residues. Germline-derived CDR1 and CDR2 are MNHEY and SVGEGT. The V end was cut by 6 bases, the J end by 9 bases, with 24 bases between. The DNA for the CDR3 is TGTGCCAGCAGAACCATTGGGTCCAGTCGTGGGGGGCAGTACTTC. Encoded protein: CASRTIGSSRGGQYF.